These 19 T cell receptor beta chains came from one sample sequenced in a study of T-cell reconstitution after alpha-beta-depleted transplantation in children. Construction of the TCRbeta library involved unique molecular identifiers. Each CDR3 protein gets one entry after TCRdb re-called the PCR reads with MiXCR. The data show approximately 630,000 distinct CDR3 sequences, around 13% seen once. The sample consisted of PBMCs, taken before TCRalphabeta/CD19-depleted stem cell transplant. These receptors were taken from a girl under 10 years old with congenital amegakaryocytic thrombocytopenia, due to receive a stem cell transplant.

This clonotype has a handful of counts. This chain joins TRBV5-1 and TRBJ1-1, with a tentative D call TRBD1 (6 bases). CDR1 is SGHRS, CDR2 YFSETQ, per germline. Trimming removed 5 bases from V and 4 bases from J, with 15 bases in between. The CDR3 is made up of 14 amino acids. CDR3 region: CASRVSRGLTEAFF. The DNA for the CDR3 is TGCGCCAGCAGAGTCAGCAGGGGACTCACTGAAGCTTTCTTT.

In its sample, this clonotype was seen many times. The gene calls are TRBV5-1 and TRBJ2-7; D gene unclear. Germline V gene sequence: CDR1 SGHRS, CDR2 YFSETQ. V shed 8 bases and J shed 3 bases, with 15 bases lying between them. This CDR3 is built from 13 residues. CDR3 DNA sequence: TGCGCCAGACCGGACGGCCTGAACTACGAGCAGTACTTC. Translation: CARPDGLNYEQYF.

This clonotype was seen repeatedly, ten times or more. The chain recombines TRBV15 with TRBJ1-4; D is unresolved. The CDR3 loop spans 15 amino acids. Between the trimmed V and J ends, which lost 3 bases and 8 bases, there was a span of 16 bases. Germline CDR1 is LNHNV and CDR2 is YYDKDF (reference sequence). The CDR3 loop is CATSRTRTGGEKLFF. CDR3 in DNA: TGTGCCACCAGCAGGACTAGGACGGGAGGGGAAAAACTGTTTTTT.

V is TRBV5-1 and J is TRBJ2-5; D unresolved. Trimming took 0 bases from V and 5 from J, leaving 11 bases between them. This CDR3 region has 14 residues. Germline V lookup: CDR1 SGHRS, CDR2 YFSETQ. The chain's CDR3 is CASSLGEIRETQYF. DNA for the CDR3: TGCGCCAGCAGCTTGGGTGAGATCCGGGAGACCCAGTACTTC.

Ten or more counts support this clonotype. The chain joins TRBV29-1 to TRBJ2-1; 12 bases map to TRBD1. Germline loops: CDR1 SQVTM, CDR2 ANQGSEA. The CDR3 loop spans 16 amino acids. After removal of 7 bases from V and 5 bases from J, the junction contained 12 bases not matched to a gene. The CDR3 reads CSGVPGQGAFNNEQFF. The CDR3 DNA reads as TGCAGCGGTGTTCCGGGACAGGGGGCCTTCAACAATGAGCAGTTCTTC.

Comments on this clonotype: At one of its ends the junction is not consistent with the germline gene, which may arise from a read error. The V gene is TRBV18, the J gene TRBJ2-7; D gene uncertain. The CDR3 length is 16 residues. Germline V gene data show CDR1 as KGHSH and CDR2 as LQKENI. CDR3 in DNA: TGTGCCAGCACACCACCGATCACCGCGGAGAGCGACGAGCAGTACTTC. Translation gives CASTPPITAESDEQYF.

The CDR3 DNA is TGTGCCAGCAGAGACGTCGAACGCCCGCAGTATTTT. It yields the protein CASRDVERPQYF. The chain uses TRBV12-3 or TRBV12-4 and TRBJ2-3; no clear D gene. Trimming took 6 bases from V and 10 from J, leaving 14 bases between them. This CDR3 spans 12 amino acids.

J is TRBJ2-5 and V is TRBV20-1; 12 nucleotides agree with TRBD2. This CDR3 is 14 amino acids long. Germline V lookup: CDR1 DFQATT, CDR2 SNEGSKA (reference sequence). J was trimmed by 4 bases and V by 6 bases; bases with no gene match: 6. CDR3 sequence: CSARTSGNGETQYF. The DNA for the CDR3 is TGCAGTGCCAGGACTAGCGGGAACGGAGAGACCCAGTACTTC.

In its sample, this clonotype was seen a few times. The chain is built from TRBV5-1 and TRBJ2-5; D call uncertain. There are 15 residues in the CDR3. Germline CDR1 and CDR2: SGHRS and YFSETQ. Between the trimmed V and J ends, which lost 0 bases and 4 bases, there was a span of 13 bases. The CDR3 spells CASSLENFLVETQYF. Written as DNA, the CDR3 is TGCGCCAGCAGCTTGGAGAATTTTCTGGTAGAGACCCAGTACTTC.

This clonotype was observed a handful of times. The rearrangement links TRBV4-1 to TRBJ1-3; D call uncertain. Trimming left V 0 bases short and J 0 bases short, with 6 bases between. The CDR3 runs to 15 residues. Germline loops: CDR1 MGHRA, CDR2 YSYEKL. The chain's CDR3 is CASSQDAGSGNTIYF. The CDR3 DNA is TGCGCCAGCAGCCAAGACGCAGGCTCTGGAAACACCATATATTTT.

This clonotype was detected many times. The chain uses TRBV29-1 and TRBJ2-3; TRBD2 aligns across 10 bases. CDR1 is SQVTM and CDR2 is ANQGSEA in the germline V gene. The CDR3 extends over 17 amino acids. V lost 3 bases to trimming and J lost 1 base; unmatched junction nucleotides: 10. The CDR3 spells CSVEGVAGGLGTDTQYF. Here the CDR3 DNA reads TGCAGCGTTGAGGGGGTAGCGGGAGGACTAGGCACAGATACGCAGTATTTT.

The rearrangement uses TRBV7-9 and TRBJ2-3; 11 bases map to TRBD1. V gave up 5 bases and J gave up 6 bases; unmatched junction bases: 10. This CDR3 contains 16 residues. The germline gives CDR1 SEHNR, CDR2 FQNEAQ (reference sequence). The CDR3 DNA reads TGTGCCAGCAGCCGAGCTGGACAGGGGGCCCGTGATACGCAGTATTTT. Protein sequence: CASSRAGQGARDTQYF.

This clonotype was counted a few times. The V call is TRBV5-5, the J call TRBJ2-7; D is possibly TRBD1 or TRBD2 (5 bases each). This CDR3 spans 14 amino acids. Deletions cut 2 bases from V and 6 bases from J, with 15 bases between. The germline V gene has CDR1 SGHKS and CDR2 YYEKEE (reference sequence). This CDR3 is CASSFSGAPGEQYF. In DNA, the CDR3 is TGTGCCAGCAGCTTTTCCGGGGCTCCGGGCGAGCAGTACTTC. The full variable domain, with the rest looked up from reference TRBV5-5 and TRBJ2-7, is DAGVTQSPTHLIKTRGQQVTLRCSPISGHKSVSWYQQVLGQGPQFIFQYYEKEERGRGNFPDRFSARQFPNYSSELNVNALLLGDSALYLCASSFSGAPGEQYFGPGTRLTVT.

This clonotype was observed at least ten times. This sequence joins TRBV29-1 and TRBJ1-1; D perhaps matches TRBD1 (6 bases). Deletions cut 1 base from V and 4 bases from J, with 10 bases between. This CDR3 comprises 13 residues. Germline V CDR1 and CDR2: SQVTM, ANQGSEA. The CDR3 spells CSVEGGGLTEAFF. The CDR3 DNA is TGCAGCGTTGAAGGTGGGGGGCTCACTGAAGCTTTCTTT.

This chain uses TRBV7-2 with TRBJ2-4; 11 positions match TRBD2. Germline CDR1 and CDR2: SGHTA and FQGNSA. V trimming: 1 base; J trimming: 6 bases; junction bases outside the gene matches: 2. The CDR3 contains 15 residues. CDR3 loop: CASSLGGTSGNIQYF. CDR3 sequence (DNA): TGTGCCAGCAGCTTAGGGGGGACTAGCGGAAACATTCAGTACTTC.

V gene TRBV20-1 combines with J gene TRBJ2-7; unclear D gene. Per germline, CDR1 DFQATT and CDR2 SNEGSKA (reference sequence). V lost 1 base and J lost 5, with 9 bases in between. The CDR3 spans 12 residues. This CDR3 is CSARGNLNEQYF. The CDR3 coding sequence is TGCAGTGCTAGAGGGAATTTGAACGAGCAGTACTTC.

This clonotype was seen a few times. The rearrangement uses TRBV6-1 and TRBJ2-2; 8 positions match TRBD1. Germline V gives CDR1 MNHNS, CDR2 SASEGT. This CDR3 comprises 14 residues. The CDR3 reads CAPLRGHITGELFF. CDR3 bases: TGTGCTCCCCTCAGGGGGCATATCACCGGGGAGCTGTTTTTT.

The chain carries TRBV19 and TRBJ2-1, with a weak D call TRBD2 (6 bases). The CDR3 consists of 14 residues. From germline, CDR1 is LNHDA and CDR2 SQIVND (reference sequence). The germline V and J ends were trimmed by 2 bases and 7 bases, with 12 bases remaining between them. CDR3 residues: CASSIQTSGNEQFF. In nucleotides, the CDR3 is TGTGCCAGTAGTATACAGACTAGTGGTAATGAGCAGTTCTTC.

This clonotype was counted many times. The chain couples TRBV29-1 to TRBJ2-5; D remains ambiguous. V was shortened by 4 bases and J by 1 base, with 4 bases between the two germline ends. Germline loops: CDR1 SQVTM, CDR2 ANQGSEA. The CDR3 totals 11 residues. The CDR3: CSVVTQETQYF. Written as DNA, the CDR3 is TGCAGCGTTGTGACCCAAGAGACCCAGTACTTC.